These 21 T cell receptor beta chains were all obtained from the same sample, sequenced in a study of cytomegalovirus exposure and HLA in healthy donors. The PCR contained 60 Vbeta and 13 Jbeta primers. Produced via immunoSEQ multiplex PCR; TCRdb's table is partial and in-frame only. The sample holds some 80,000 clones, roughly 80% seen once. The sample was PBMCs. These receptors were taken from a man aged 45-65 years in good health and CMV-seronegative.

The V gene is TRBV9, the J gene TRBJ2-7, with 13 bases that match TRBD2. CDR3 length equals 18 residues. Unmatched junction bases numbered 7, after V lost 0 bases and J lost 1 base. Germline V gene lookup returns CDR1 SGDLS and CDR2 YYNGEE. CDR3 loop: CASSVVLTSGGFSYEQYF. The CDR3 DNA reads as TGTGCCAGCAGCGTAGTGTTGACTAGCGGGGGGTTTTCCTACGAGCAGTACTTC.

In this sample, this clone turned up once. The gene calls are TRBV27 and TRBJ2-7, with 14 bases aligning to TRBD2. CDR1 is MNHEY and CDR2 is SMNVEV in the germline V gene (reference sequence). CDR3 length equals 16 residues. Germline trimming cut 2 bases from V and 5 bases from J; bases unmatched to any gene: 5. The CDR3 DNA reads TGTGCCAGCAGTTTAGGCTGGACTAGCGGGGGGAACGAGCAGTACTTC. Translated: CASSLGWTSGGNEQYF.

The V call is TRBV7-8, the J call TRBJ1-5; 7 nucleotides match TRBD1. Trimming removed 5 bases from V and 6 bases from J; junction bases left unmatched: 7. Germline V CDR1 and CDR2: SGHVS, FQNEAQ. The CDR3 spans 14 residues. The CDR3 coding sequence is TGTGCCAGCAGCCACGACAGGGATGGTCAGCCCCAGCATTTT. Residues: CASSHDRDGQPQHF. The full variable domain, completed using reference TRBV7-8 and TRBJ1-5, is GAGVSQSPRYKVAKRGQDVALRCDPISGHVSLFWYQQALGQGPEFLTYFQNEAQLDKSGLPSDRFFAERPEGSVSTLKIQRTQQEDSAVYLCASSHDRDGQPQHFGDGTRLSIL.

The gene calls are TRBV6-1 and TRBJ1-6; a possible D gene is TRBD1 (5 bases). CDR1 and CDR2 (germline): MNHNS, SASEGT. Trimming shortened V by 0 bases and J by 7 bases, and 13 bases separated the two germline ends. The CDR3 is 16 residues long. Here the CDR3 reads CASSEARPGGNSPLHF. For the CDR3, the DNA is TGTGCCAGCAGTGAAGCGCGACCGGGGGGGAATTCACCCCTCCACTTT.

The chain joins TRBV5-5 to TRBJ1-2, with D tentatively TRBD1 (6 bases). The germline V gene encodes CDR1 SGHKS and CDR2 YYEKEE (reference sequence). The CDR3 sequence is 13 residues long. Trimming left V 2 bases short and J 3 bases short, with 8 bases between. This CDR3 reads CASSFAGDYGYTF. The CDR3 nucleotides read TGTGCCAGCAGCTTCGCAGGGGACTATGGCTACACCTTC.

This clone was observed a handful of times. This chain links TRBV11-3 with TRBJ2-5, with 8 bases matching TRBD2. The V segment lost 5 bases and the J segment 5 bases; nucleotides outside the gene matches: 10. Germline assignment: CDR1 SGHNT and CDR2 YENEEA. This CDR3 comprises 15 residues. The CDR3 DNA follows: TGTGCCAGCAGCGGTATAGCGGGGCCGGCGGAGACCCAGTACTTC. It specifies CASSGIAGPAETQYF.

The gene calls are TRBV2 and TRBJ1-2; no clear D. Germline lookup yields CDR1 SNHLY and CDR2 FYNNEI. This CDR3 comprises 12 residues. V was shortened by 2 bases and J by 6 bases, with 7 bases between the two germline ends. The CDR3 loop is CASSENEDGYTF. CDR3 sequence (DNA): TGTGCCAGCAGTGAAAACGAGGATGGCTACACCTTC.

V gene TRBV9 combines with J gene TRBJ2-7, with D possibly TRBD2 on 5 matching bases. The germline V and J ends were trimmed by 3 bases and 3 bases, with 16 bases remaining between them. CDR1 is SGDLS and CDR2 is YYNGEE in the germline V gene. The CDR3 has 15 amino acids. In DNA form, the CDR3 reads TGTGCCAGCAGCGGTCCCGGCGAGGGCCTCTACGAGCAGTACTTC. Its protein product is CASSGPGEGLYEQYF.

The CDR3 protein is CASSQDSERTRDEQFF. DNA of the CDR3: TGTGCCAGCAGCCAAGACTCCGAACGGACTAGGGATGAGCAGTTCTTC. The chain joins TRBV4-2 to TRBJ2-1; 7 nucleotides agree with TRBD2. The V gene end was trimmed by 0 bases and the J gene end by 8 bases; junction bases not matched to a gene: 10. Germline CDR1 LGHNA, CDR2 YNFKEQ. This CDR3 spans 16 amino acids.

There are a few counts of this clone. The V and J genes are TRBV28 and TRBJ1-6; D not resolved. CDR3 length: 13 amino acids. CDR1 MDHEN and CDR2 SYDVKM come from the germline V gene. V gave up 5 bases and J gave up 7 bases, with 9 bases separating them. CDR3 residues: CASSEVWNSPLHF. CDR3 nucleotides: TGTGCCAGCAGTGAGGTCTGGAATTCACCCCTCCACTTT.

The chain employs TRBV4-2 and TRBJ2-5; D perhaps matches TRBD2 (6 bases). The CDR3 is made up of 13 amino acids. Trimming cost V 1 base and J 11 bases, with 14 bases left between them. CDR1 and CDR2 from the germline V gene are LGHNA and YNFKEQ. In DNA form, the CDR3 reads TGTGCCAGCAGCCAAGTCTCGGGGGATAAGCAGTACTTC. It yields the protein CASSQVSGDKQYF.

The chain combines TRBV9 with TRBJ2-1; 8 nucleotides match TRBD1. V shed 2 bases and J 13 bases; nucleotides not matched to a gene: 17. Looked up from germline, CDR1 is SGDLS and CDR2 is YYNGEE. CDR3 size: 16 residues. DNA of the CDR3: TGTGCCAGCAGCGTGGCACAGGGGGTTAAGGGAGAATCCCAGTTCTTC. It yields the protein CASSVAQGVKGESQFF.

This clone turned up a few times. The V call is TRBV4-3, the J call TRBJ2-7; D is possibly TRBD2 (7 bases). The CDR3 totals 15 residues. From germline, CDR1 is LGHNA and CDR2 YSLEER. Deletions cut 1 base from V and 2 bases from J, with 12 bases between. This CDR3 reads CASSQAGGNTYEQYF. Here the CDR3 DNA reads TGCGCCAGCAGCCAAGCGGGGGGCAATACCTACGAGCAGTACTTC.

Only a few counts were recorded for this clone. The CDR3 is CASSEFDSYTF. Here the CDR3 DNA reads TGTGCCAGCAGTGAATTCGACAGTTACACCTTC. The chain is built from TRBV6-1 and TRBJ1-2; possible D gene TRBD1, 5 bases. The V end lost 2 bases, the J end lost 11 bases, and 9 bases lay between the germline ends. Germline lookup yields CDR1 MNHNS and CDR2 SASEGT. The CDR3 contains 11 residues.

This clone has more than one count but fewer than ten. Written as DNA, the CDR3 is TGTGCCTCCTCTACTAGCGGGCCAGACGAGCAGTACTTC. Protein sequence: CASSTSGPDEQYF. This chain connects TRBV10-3 to TRBJ2-7; TRBD2 matches 9 bases. Looked up from germline, CDR1 is ENHRY and CDR2 is SYGVKD. V shed 11 bases, J shed 5 bases, and the junction held 10 bases outside the gene matches. The CDR3 extends over 13 amino acids.

A note on this clone: Sequence at one end of the junction differs from germline and may be a read error. This chain links TRBV6-1 with TRBJ2-7; D is possibly TRBD2 (5 bases). This CDR3 has 14 amino acids. The germline V gene has CDR1 MNHNS and CDR2 SASEGT. Written as DNA, the CDR3 is TGTGCCAGCAGTGAAAGGTGGAGGTCCGACGAGCGGTACTTC. Its translation: CASSERWRSDERYF.

The gene calls are TRBV6-5 and TRBJ2-7, with a possible D match to TRBD2 (7 bases). The CDR3 is made up of 13 amino acids. Trimming pared 5 bases from V and 3 bases from J, leaving 11 bases between. Germline-derived CDR1 and CDR2 are MNHEY and SVGAGI. The CDR3 here is CASSGGGLYEQYF. The CDR3 nucleotides are TGTGCCAGCAGTGGGGGGGGGCTCTACGAGCAGTACTTC.

The CDR3: CASSIVWSGDNEQFF. CDR3 in DNA: TGTGCCAGTAGTATAGTATGGAGCGGGGACAATGAGCAGTTCTTC. This sequence joins TRBV19 and TRBJ2-1; 7 positions match TRBD2. Trimming removed 1 base from V and 5 bases from J; junction bases left unmatched: 5. Germline V gene data show CDR1 as LNHDA and CDR2 as SQIVND (reference sequence). The CDR3 contains 15 residues. Complete variable domain (other parts from reference TRBV19 and TRBJ2-1): DGGITQSPKYLFRKEGQNVTLSCEQNLNHDAMYWYRQDPGQGLRLIYYSQIVNDFQKGDIAEGYSVSREKKESFPLTVTSAQKNPTAFYLCASSIVWSGDNEQFFGPGTRLTVL.

In its sample, this clone was seen once. This sequence joins TRBV19 and TRBJ1-1, with D perhaps TRBD1 (6 bases). The CDR3 totals 14 residues. Germline V gene lookup returns CDR1 LNHDA and CDR2 SQIVND (reference sequence). Trimming took 4 bases from V and 0 from J, leaving 9 bases between them. The CDR3 nucleotides are TGTGCCAGTAGTACCGGGACAATGAACACTGAAGCTTTCTTT. Amino acid sequence: CASSTGTMNTEAFF.

The chain employs TRBV6-5 and TRBJ1-4, with 7 nucleotides matching TRBD1. This CDR3 spans 15 amino acids. J lost 4 bases, V lost 5 bases, and 7 bases had no gene match. CDR1 and CDR2 (germline): MNHEY, SVGAGI. The CDR3 region is CASSNPGTDNEKLFF. The CDR3 DNA sequence: TGTGCCAGCAGTAATCCCGGGACAGATAATGAAAAACTGTTTTTT.

The genes are TRBV19 and TRBJ2-2, with 13 nucleotides matching TRBD2. This CDR3 comprises 14 residues. V shed 11 bases, J shed 6 bases, and the junction held 6 bases outside the gene matches. Germline CDR1 is LNHDA and CDR2 is SQIVND (reference sequence). The CDR3 DNA is TGTGCCGAACTAGCGGGGGGGTTATCCGGGGAGCTGTTTTTT. Protein: CAELAGGLSGELFF.